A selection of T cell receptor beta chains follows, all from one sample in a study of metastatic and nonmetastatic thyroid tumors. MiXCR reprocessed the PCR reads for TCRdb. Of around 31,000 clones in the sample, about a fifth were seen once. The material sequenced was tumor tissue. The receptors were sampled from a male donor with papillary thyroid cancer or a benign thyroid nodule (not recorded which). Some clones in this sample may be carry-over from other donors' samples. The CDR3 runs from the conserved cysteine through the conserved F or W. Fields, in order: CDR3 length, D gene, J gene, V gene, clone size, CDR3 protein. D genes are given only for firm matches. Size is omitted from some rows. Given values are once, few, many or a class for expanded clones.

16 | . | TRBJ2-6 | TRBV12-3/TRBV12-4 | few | CASSFGVLAGANVLTF
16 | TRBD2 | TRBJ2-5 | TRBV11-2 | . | CASSSGTLAGRETQYF
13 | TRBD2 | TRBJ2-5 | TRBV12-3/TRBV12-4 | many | CASTGLAGETQYF
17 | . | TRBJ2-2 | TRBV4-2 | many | CASSHRSSRVDTGELFF
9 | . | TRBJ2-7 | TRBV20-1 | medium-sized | CSARVEQYF
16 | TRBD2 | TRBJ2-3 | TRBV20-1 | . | CSASTHLAGETDTQYF
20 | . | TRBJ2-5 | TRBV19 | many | CASSWRLKFSGDPIRETQYF
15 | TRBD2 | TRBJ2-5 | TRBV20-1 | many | CSARDLAGYQETQYF
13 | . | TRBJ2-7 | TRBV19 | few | CASSISALYEQYF
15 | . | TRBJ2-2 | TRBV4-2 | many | CASSQDQGGTGELFF
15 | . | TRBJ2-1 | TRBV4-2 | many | CASSQDGGANNEQFF
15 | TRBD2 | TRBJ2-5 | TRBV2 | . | CASSAGTSAGETQYF
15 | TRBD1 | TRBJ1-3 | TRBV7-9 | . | CASSPWTGAGNTIYF
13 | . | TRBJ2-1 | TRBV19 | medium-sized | CASRPSSYNEQFF
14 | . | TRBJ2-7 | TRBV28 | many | CASSTPSGNDEQYF
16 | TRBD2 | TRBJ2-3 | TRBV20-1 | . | CSASPLAGQESRSQYF
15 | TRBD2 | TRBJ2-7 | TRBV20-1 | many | CSARPAQTSLYEQYF
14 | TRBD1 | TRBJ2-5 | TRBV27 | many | CASRWTGTELTQYF
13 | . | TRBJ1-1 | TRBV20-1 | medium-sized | CSARSFFAGEAFF
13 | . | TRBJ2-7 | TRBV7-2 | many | CASSHSSSYEQYF
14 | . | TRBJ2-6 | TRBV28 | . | CASSFVSGANFLTF
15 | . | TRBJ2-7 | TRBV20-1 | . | CSARLQGPLSYEQYF
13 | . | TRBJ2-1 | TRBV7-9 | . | CASSQTYGHEQFF
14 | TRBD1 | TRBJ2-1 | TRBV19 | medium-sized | CASSETGVHNEQFF
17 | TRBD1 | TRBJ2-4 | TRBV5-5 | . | CASSTDYRGNPKNIQYF
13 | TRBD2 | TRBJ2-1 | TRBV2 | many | CASGLGRSNEQFF
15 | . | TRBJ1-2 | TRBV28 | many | CASSERDAFFYGYTF
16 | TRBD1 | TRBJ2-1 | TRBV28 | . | CASIFSGTGDRCEQFF
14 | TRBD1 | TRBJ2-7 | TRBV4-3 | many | CASSQYRGSLEQYF
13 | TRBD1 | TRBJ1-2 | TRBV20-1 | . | CSAVGQQTYGYTF
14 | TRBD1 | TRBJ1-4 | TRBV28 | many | CASRPGTGGQKLFF
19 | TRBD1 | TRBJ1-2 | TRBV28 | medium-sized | CASSSGIRDRGPLGYGYTF
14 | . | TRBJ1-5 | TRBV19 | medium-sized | CASSITGIAQPQHF
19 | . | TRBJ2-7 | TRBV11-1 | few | CASSLGAHGAGGPGGEQYF
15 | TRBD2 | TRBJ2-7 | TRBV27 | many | CASSSRLAGTSEQYF
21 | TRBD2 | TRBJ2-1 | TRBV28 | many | CASRLVGGAGTSDKSYNEQFF
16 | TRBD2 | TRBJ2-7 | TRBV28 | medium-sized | CASRFASSGASYEQYF
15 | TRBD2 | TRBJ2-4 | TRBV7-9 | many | CASSSTTSEKNIQYF
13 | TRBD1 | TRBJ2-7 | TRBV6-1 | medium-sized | CASSSGTGEEQYF
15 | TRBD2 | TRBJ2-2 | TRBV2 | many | CASSVPGGVTGELFF
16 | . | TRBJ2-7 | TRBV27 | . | CASSPYRGSSFYEQYF
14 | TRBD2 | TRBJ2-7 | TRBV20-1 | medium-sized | CSATSSGTSYEQYF
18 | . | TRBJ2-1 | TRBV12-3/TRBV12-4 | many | CASSLAVFGLSSYNEQFF
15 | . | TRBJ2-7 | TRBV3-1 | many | CASSQERVTSYEQYF
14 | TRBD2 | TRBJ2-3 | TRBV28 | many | CASSPGAGTDTQYF
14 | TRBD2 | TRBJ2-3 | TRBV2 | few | CASSWTSITDTQYF